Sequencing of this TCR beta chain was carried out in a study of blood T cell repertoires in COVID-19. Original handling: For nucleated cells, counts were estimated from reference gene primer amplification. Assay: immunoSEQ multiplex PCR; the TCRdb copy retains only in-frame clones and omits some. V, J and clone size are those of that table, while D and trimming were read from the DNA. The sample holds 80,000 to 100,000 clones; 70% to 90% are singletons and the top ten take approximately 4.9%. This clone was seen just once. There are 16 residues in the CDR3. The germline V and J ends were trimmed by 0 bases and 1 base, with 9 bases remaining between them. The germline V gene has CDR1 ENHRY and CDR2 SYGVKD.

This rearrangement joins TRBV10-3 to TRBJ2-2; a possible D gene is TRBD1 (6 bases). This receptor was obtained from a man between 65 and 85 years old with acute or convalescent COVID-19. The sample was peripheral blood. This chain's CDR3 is CAISESTGLNTGELFF. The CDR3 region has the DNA TGTGCCATCAGTGAGTCAACAGGGTTGAACACCGGGGAGCTGTTTTTT.